This is a list of T cell receptor beta chains from one sample in a study of cytomegalovirus exposure and HLA in healthy donors. This table comes from immunoSEQ multiplex PCR, and its TCRdb copy is limited to in-frame clones, with some not included. The sample has 100,000 to 120,000 clones; around 77% are singletons. The sequenced sample was PBMCs. The receptors were gathered from a woman in her twenties or thirties in good health and CMV-seropositive. CDR3s include the opening cysteine and the closing phenylalanine or tryptophan. D genes are given only for firm matches. Clone size appears in some rows only: once, few, many, or a class for an expanded clone.

v_gene	abundance	d_gene	j_gene	CDR3aa	CDR3nt
TRBV6-1	few	-	TRBJ1-5	CASSEAVFGLYQPQHF	TGTGCCAGCAGTGAAGCGGTTTTTGGGCTCTATCAGCCCCAGCATTTT
TRBV7-2	-	-	TRBJ2-7	CASSSYISYEQYF	TGTGCCAGCAGCTCCTATATCTCCTACGAGCAGTACTTC
TRBV19	-	TRBD1	TRBJ1-2	CASTPTGGQANYGYTF	TGTGCCAGTACTCCGACAGGGGGCCAAGCTAACTATGGCTACACCTTC
TRBV6-1	-	TRBD1	TRBJ1-2	CASSPGGSNYGYTF	TGTGCCAGCAGCCCAGGGGGCTCGAACTATGGCTACACCTTC
TRBV18	-	-	TRBJ1-1	CASSPPTGQGAFF	TGTGCCAGCTCACCACCCACAGGGCAAGGAGCTTTCTTT
TRBV6-1	-	TRBD2	TRBJ2-6	CASSAPSGLAGGSGANVLTF	TGTGCCAGCAGTGCCCCATCGGGACTAGCGGGGGGCTCTGGGGCCAACGTCCTGACTTTC
TRBV19	-	TRBD1	TRBJ1-2	CASSGDRDYGYTF	TGTGCCAGTAGTGGGGACAGAGACTATGGCTACACCTTC
TRBV2	-	TRBD2	TRBJ2-1	CASRELAGVGNEQFF	TGTGCCAGCAGAGAACTAGCGGGAGTAGGCAATGAGCAGTTCTTC
TRBV29-1	-	-	TRBJ1-1	CSARGVETNTEAFF	TGCAGCGCCCGGGGGGTGGAGACGAACACTGAAGCTTTCTTT
TRBV27	once	-	TRBJ2-3	CASSLYSRGPTDTQYF	TGTGCCAGCAGTTTATATTCCAGGGGACCCACAGATACGCAGTATTTT
TRBV5-1	once	-	TRBJ2-5	CASSLGAPNGETQYF	TGCGCCAGCAGCTTAGGGGCACCCAACGGGGAGACCCAGTACTTC
TRBV27	-	-	TRBJ2-7	CASSLAPLIGARYEQYF	TGTGCCAGCAGTTTAGCCCCCCTCATTGGGGCTAGATACGAGCAGTACTTC
TRBV19	-	-	TRBJ1-2	CASSSQGELNYGYTF	TGTGCCAGTAGTTCACAGGGCGAGTTAAACTATGGCTACACCTTC
TRBV7-9	-	-	TRBJ1-5	CSSTGDNQPQHF	TGTTCCAGCACCGGTGACAATCAGCCCCAGCATTTT
TRBV10-3	-	-	TRBJ2-3	CAMVQVLRQGTDTQYF	TGTGCCATGGTACAGGTCCTAAGACAGGGCACAGATACGCAGTATTTT
TRBV7-9	-	TRBD1	TRBJ1-5	CASSSGTGLYQPQHF	TGTGCCAGCAGCTCCGGGACAGGGTTGTATCAGCCCCAGCATTTT
TRBV11-3	few	TRBD1	TRBJ1-1	CASSPGQGIGEAFF	TGTGCCAGCAGCCCGGGACAGGGGATCGGTGAAGCTTTCTTT
TRBV15	-	TRBD1	TRBJ1-2	CATSIGQGLYYGYTF	TGTGCCACCAGCATTGGACAGGGATTGTACTATGGCTACACCTTC
TRBV6-1	-	TRBD1	TRBJ1-2	CASSGQVDRLLYGYTF	TGTGCCAGCAGTGGACAGGTGGACAGGCTGCTCTATGGCTACACCTTC
TRBV11-2	-	-	TRBJ1-1	CASSYTETVAEAFF	TGTGCCAGCAGCTACACCGAGACAGTTGCCGAAGCTTTCTTT
TRBV5-1	few	-	TRBJ2-3	CASSPGAAGYTDTQYF	TGCGCCAGCAGCCCGGGGGCAGCGGGGTACACAGATACGCAGTATTTT
TRBV7-3	-	-	TRBJ1-1	CASSLLGDSNTEAFF	TGTGCCAGCAGCTTGCTCGGCGACTCGAACACTGAAGCTTTCTTT
TRBV18	-	-	TRBJ2-2	CASSPPSGAGELFF	TGTGCCAGCTCACCACCGTCCGGGGCCGGGGAGCTGTTTTTT
TRBV9	few	-	TRBJ1-4	CASSVAEQGNEKLFF	TGTGCCAGCAGCGTTGCTGAACAGGGTAATGAAAAACTGTTTTTT
TRBV14	-	-	TRBJ2-2	CASSQVGATNTGELFF	TGTGCCAGCAGCCAAGTGGGGGCTACTAACACCGGGGAGCTGTTTTTT
TRBV6-1	-	TRBD1	TRBJ1-2	CASSEQGANYGYTF	TGTGCCAGCAGTGAACAGGGGGCCAACTATGGCTACACCTTC
TRBV5-6	-	TRBD2	TRBJ2-1	CASSVGGLGDNEQFF	TGTGCCAGCAGCGTGGGGGGACTAGGAGACAATGAGCAGTTCTTC
TRBV5-4	-	TRBD1	TRBJ1-1	CASSDPDRGVTEAFF	TGTGCCAGCAGCGATCCGGACAGGGGGGTCACTGAAGCTTTCTTT
TRBV5-1	-	TRBD1	TRBJ1-2	CASSLSTGQIYGYTF	TGCGCCAGCAGCCTATCAACGGGACAGATATATGGCTACACCTTC
TRBV11-2	-	-	TRBJ1-1	CASSFYPRSAEAFF	TGTGCCAGCAGCTTCTACCCACGGAGCGCTGAAGCTTTCTTT
TRBV15	-	-	TRBJ2-7	CATRAGHTYEQYF	TGTGCCACTCGGGCTGGACACACCTACGAGCAGTACTTC
TRBV30	-	-	TRBJ2-3	CAWSGGVVGDTQYF	TGTGCCTGGAGTGGGGGGGTAGTTGGGGATACGCAGTATTTT
TRBV6-1	-	TRBD2	TRBJ2-7	CASSLLAGANEQYF	TGTGCCAGCAGCCTGCTAGCGGGAGCTAACGAGCAGTACTTC
TRBV27	-	-	TRBJ2-2	CASSSQSVLGTGELFF	TGTGCCAGCAGTTCTCAAAGCGTTCTGGGCACCGGGGAGCTGTTTTTT
TRBV18	-	-	TRBJ1-5	CASSPVGANQPQHF	TGTGCCAGCTCACCTGTGGGGGCCAATCAGCCCCAGCATTTT
TRBV4-1	-	-	TRBJ1-2	CASSQGTEYGYTF	TGCGCCAGCAGCCAAGGGACAGAGTATGGCTACACCTTC
TRBV30	-	TRBD2	TRBJ2-7	CAWRSSGGPYEQYF	TGTGCCTGGAGGTCGAGCGGGGGACCCTACGAGCAGTACTTC
TRBV11-3	-	TRBD1	TRBJ2-2	CASSPGQENGELFF	TGTGCCAGCAGCCCCGGACAGGAGAACGGGGAGCTGTTTTTT
TRBV30	-	-	TRBJ1-1	CAWSVRFSSEAFF	TGTGCCTGGAGTGTGCGGTTCAGTTCCGAAGCTTTCTTT
TRBV9	-	TRBD1	TRBJ2-6	CASSARTGQLNSGANVLTF	TGTGCCAGCAGCGCTAGGACAGGGCAACTCAATTCTGGGGCCAACGTCCTGACTTTC
TRBV7-9	-	TRBD2	TRBJ2-3	CASSPRVAGGRVSTDTQYF	TGTGCCAGCAGCCCCCGGGTGGCGGGGGGTCGAGTAAGCACAGATACGCAGTATTTT
TRBV29-1	-	TRBD1	TRBJ2-7	CSTTGTGGPYEQYF	TGCAGCACTACCGGGACAGGGGGACCCTACGAGCAGTACTTC
TRBV2	-	-	TRBJ2-1	CASMMAEAYNEQFF	TGTGCCAGCATGATGGCAGAGGCTTACAATGAGCAGTTCTTC
TRBV15	-	-	TRBJ2-5	CATSRAEYQETQYF	TGTGCCACCAGCAGAGCGGAGTACCAAGAGACCCAGTACTTC
TRBV13	-	TRBD2	TRBJ2-5	CASSLGAGAQETQYF	TGTGCCAGCAGCTTGGGAGCGGGAGCCCAAGAGACCCAGTACTTC
TRBV5-1	few	-	TRBJ2-3	CASSLGSGSSTDTQYF	TGCGCCAGCAGCTTGGGTTCGGGGTCTAGCACAGATACGCAGTATTTT
TRBV18	-	TRBD1	TRBJ1-2	CASSPVDQGDFNGGYTF	TGTGCCAGCTCACCTGTCGACCAGGGGGACTTTAACGGGGGCTACACCTTC
TRBV5-1	few	TRBD2	TRBJ2-7	CASSLAGGGIDEQYF	TGCGCCAGCAGCTTGGCCGGGGGGGGAATCGACGAGCAGTACTTC
TRBV27	-	-	TRBJ1-2	CASWTALGDYGYTF	TGTGCCAGCTGGACAGCCCTGGGAGACTATGGCTACACCTTC
TRBV19	-	-	TRBJ1-5	CASSITENQPQHF	TGTGCCAGTAGTATAACAGAGAATCAGCCCCAGCATTTT
TRBV29-1	-	-	TRBJ2-7	CSTLTDSYEQYF	TGCAGCACCCTGACAGACTCCTACGAGCAGTACTTC
TRBV6-1	-	TRBD2	TRBJ2-1	CATFPIAGGSDEQFF	TGTGCCACCTTCCCTATAGCGGGAGGTAGCGATGAGCAGTTCTTC
TRBV4-1	once	-	TRBJ1-2	CASSQLPTQGYGYTF	TGCGCCAGCAGCCAACTTCCGACACAGGGCTATGGCTACACCTTC
TRBV9	few	-	TRBJ2-7	CASSLAGERTYEQYF	TGTGCCAGCAGCCTGGCAGGGGAAAGGACCTACGAGCAGTACTTC
TRBV5-8	few	-	TRBJ1-2	CASSLYSDYTF	TGTGCCAGCAGCTTGTATTCAGACTACACCTTC
TRBV2	-	TRBD2	TRBJ2-3	CASRPWTSGYPSTDTQYF	TGTGCCAGCAGACCATGGACTAGCGGATACCCTAGCACAGATACGCAGTATTTT
TRBV5-1	-	TRBD1	TRBJ2-7	CASSFGTGDYEQYF	TGCGCCAGCAGCTTCGGGACAGGGGATTATGAGCAGTACTTC
TRBV19	-	-	TRBJ1-3	CASSRLQGTGNTIYF	TGTGCCAGTAGTCGATTACAGGGTACTGGAAACACCATATATTTT
TRBV9	-	-	TRBJ1-1	CASSPRGGVDTEAFF	TGTGCCAGCAGTCCCCGGGGGGGTGTTGACACTGAAGCTTTCTTT
TRBV12-5	-	-	TRBJ1-4	CASGLYSTSTNEKLFF	TGTGCTAGTGGTTTGTACAGCACCTCAACTAATGAAAAACTGTTTTTT